This TCR beta chain is from a study of cytomegalovirus exposure and HLA in healthy donors. In the PCR, 60 Vbeta and 13 Jbeta primers were used. Libraries were prepared by immunoSEQ multiplex PCR; TCRdb keeps only in-frame clonotypes and omits some of them. The data show 150,000 to 250,000 clones, with around 76% seen just once and about 1.9% held by the top ten. This CDR3 is built from 15 residues. Trimming removed 2 bases from V and 4 bases from J; junction bases left unmatched: 5. Germline CDR1 and CDR2: GTSNPN and SVGIG (reference sequence). Study observations and caveats: TCR beta chain V- and J-gene trimming was linked, in a later analysis, to a missense variant in DCLRE1C. Productive status was seen about 90% or about 30% of the time for most TCR beta V segments in an earlier analysis. An analysis was carried out at a later point. It showed that HLA-associated TCR beta chains were more clonally expanded than equally common non-associated chains.

About this clone: Its specificity is not known.

The receptor was isolated from a man younger than 45 in good health and CMV-seronegative. The chain recombines TRBV30 with TRBJ2-2, with TRBD1 matching over 9 bases. Sequencing was done on a sample of PBMCs. In DNA form, the CDR3 reads TGTGCCTGGAGTCACCCGGGACAGGGCACCGGGGAGCTGTTTTTT. Encoded protein: CAWSHPGQGTGELFF.